The source of this TCR beta chain is a study of Graves' ophthalmopathy and Graves' hyperthyroidism. As the template, RNA transcripts were used to amplify TCR beta CDR3 regions. The first-round RT-PCR employed HTBI primers together with the Qiagen OneStep RT-PCR kit. A multiplex PCR was then performed as the second round. TCRdb processed the multiplex PCR reads anew with MiXCR; each CDR3 protein has one entry. The sample shows about 480,000 distinct CDR3 sequences, about 15% of them seen only once. Excluded were patients with other autoimmune diseases, uncontrolled infections, pregnancy or lactation. Looked up from germline, CDR1 is GTSNPN and CDR2 is SVGIG (reference sequence). The CDR3 is made up of 14 amino acids. V shed 0 bases and J shed 4 bases, with 10 bases lying between them. This clonotype came up many times.

The sample taken for sequencing was blood. V is TRBV30 and J is TRBJ1-5; no firm D call. The TCR sequence derives from a woman in her twenties or thirties with Graves' ophthalmopathy. CDR3 sequence reads: CAWSVGQLNQPQHF. The CDR3 nucleotides read TGTGCCTGGAGTGTTGGTCAGCTTAATCAGCCCCAGCATTTT.